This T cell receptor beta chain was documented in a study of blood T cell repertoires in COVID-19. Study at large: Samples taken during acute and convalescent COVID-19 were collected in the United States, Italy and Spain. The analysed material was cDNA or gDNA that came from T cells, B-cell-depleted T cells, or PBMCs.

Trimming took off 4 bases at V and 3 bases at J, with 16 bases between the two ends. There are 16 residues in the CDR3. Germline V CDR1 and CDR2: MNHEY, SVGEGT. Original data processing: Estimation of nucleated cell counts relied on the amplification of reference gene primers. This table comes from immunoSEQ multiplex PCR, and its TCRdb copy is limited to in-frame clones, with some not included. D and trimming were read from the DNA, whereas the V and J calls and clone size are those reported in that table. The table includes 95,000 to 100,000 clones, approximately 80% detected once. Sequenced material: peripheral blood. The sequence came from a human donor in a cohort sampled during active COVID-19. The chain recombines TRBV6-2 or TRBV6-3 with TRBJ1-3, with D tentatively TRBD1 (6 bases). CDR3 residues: CASSFRPQGRGNTIYF. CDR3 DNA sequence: TGTGCCAGCAGTTTTCGACCTCAGGGGCGTGGAAACACCATATATTTT.